The 22 T cell receptor beta chains listed next were all sequenced from one sample in a study of blood T cell repertoires in COVID-19. The assay was immunoSEQ multiplex PCR, and TCRdb's table has in-frame clones only and misses some. Seen here are 250,000 to 350,000 clones, roughly nine tenths observed once, and the top ten hold around 2.5%. Sample: PBMCs or T cells enriched from blood (not recorded which). The receptors were sampled from a man in his sixties who had recovered from COVID-19.

There are a few counts of this clone. The chain joins TRBV10-3 to TRBJ1-1; TRBD1 is a possible D gene (5 bases). This CDR3 is 12 amino acids long. The V end lost 11 bases, the J end lost 4 bases, and 14 bases lay between the germline ends. The germline CDR1 and CDR2 sequences are ENHRY and SYGVKD. CDR3 in amino acids: CAVGRAGTEAFF. As DNA, the CDR3 is TGTGCCGTCGGCAGGGCCGGCACTGAAGCTTTCTTT.

The chain employs TRBV28 and TRBJ2-3, with D perhaps matching TRBD2 (6 bases). The CDR3 has 15 residues. The V gene's germline CDR1 is MDHEN and CDR2 SYDVKM. Trimming removed 4 bases at V and 4 bases at J, with 15 bases between. The CDR3 is CASSYLGGEADTQYF. CDR3 DNA sequence: TGTGCCAGCAGTTACTTGGGGGGAGAGGCAGATACGCAGTATTTT.

The CDR3 sequence: CASSVGENQPQHF. Written as DNA, the CDR3 is TGTGCCAGCAGCGTAGGTGAGAATCAGCCCCAGCATTTT. The chain couples TRBV9 to TRBJ1-5, with D uncertain. V was clipped by 0 bases and J by 4 bases, with 5 bases between them. Germline V gives CDR1 SGDLS, CDR2 YYNGEE. The CDR3 loop spans 13 amino acids.

CDR3 loop: CASSFDPTPSTDTQYF. CDR3 in DNA: TGTGCCAGCAGCTTTGATCCAACTCCTAGCACAGATACGCAGTATTTT. The chain employs TRBV5-6 and TRBJ2-3; unclear D gene. This CDR3 has 16 residues. Germline-derived CDR1 and CDR2 are SGHDT and YYEEEE. Trimming left V 2 bases short and J 0 bases short, with 13 bases between. Using reference TRBV5-6 and TRBJ2-3 for the parts outside the CDR3, the full variable domain is DAGVTQSPTHLIKTRGQQVTLRCSPKSGHDTVSWYQQALGQGPQFIFQYYEEEERQRGNFPDRFSGHQFPNYSSELNVNALLLGDSALYLCASSFDPTPSTDTQYFGPGTRLTVL.

The chain carries TRBV30 and TRBJ1-6, with TRBD1 matching over 7 bases. Unmatched junction bases numbered 15, after V lost 2 bases and J lost 14 bases. Germline values: CDR1 GTSNPN, CDR2 SVGIG (reference sequence). The CDR3 is made up of 15 amino acids. Written as DNA, the CDR3 is TGTGCCTGGAGTCCCCCGGACAGGAGTAGGGGGGCCCTCCACTTT. Translating gives CAWSPPDRSRGALHF.

This rearrangement joins TRBV5-6 to TRBJ1-5; perhaps TRBD1 as D (5 bases). V lost 6 bases and J lost 1, with 14 bases in between. The CDR3 totals 15 residues. Germline V gene sequence: CDR1 SGHDT, CDR2 YYEEEE. CDR3: CASTRRGVSNQPQHF. Written as DNA, the CDR3 is TGTGCCAGCACCCGGCGGGGCGTAAGCAATCAGCCCCAGCATTTT.

The rearrangement uses TRBV18 and TRBJ1-5, with TRBD1 matching over 8 bases. The V and J ends lost 1 base and 5 bases, in that order; junction bases with no gene match: 7. There are 16 residues in the CDR3. Germline CDR1 reads KGHSH; CDR2 reads LQKENI. The CDR3 nucleotides are TGTGCCAGCTCACCACTCCGACAGGGGATCGATCAGCCCCAGCATTTT. Amino acid sequence: CASSPLRQGIDQPQHF.

The chain recombines TRBV10-1 with TRBJ1-1; no reliable D call. Germline V gene lookup returns CDR1 WNHNN and CDR2 SYGVQD (reference sequence). The CDR3 covers 14 residues. Trimming shortened V by 3 bases and J by 3 bases, and 11 bases separated the two germline ends. Here the CDR3 reads CASSESSRYTEAFF. The CDR3 DNA sequence: TGCGCCAGCAGTGAAAGTTCTAGGTACACTGAAGCTTTCTTT.

CDR3 sequence (DNA): TGTGCCAGCAGCCCAGGGACAGATCATGAAAAACTGTTTTTT. Protein product: CASSPGTDHEKLFF. The chain recombines TRBV7-9 with TRBJ1-4; 7 nucleotides align to TRBD1. CDR3 length equals 14 residues. CDR1 and CDR2 (germline): SEHNR, FQNEAQ (reference sequence). V lost 5 bases, J lost 6 bases, and 6 bases stayed unmatched. Full variable domain (remainder filled in from reference TRBV7-9 and TRBJ1-4): DTGVSQNPRHKITKRGQNVTFRCDPISEHNRLYWYRQTLGQGPEFLTYFQNEAQLEKSRLLSDRFSAERPKGSFSTLEIQRTEQGDSAMYLCASSPGTDHEKLFFGSGTQLSVL.

The rearrangement joins TRBV11-2 to TRBJ1-6; the D is unclear. The CDR3 is 18 residues long. Trimming left V 0 bases short and J 2 bases short, with 14 bases between. Germline V gives CDR1 SGHAT, CDR2 FQNNGV. The DNA of the CDR3 is TGTGCCAGCAGCTTAGATCCCGCACTCCCGGCCTATAATTCACCCCTCCACTTT. Its protein product is CASSLDPALPAYNSPLHF. The full variable domain, with the rest looked up from reference TRBV11-2 and TRBJ1-6, is EAGVAQSPRYKIIEKRQSVAFWCNPISGHATLYWYQQILGQGPKLLIQFQNNGVVDDSQLPKDRFSAERLKGVDSTLKIQPAKLEDSAVYLCASSLDPALPAYNSPLHFGNGTRLTVT.

This clone was seen only a few times. The chain joins TRBV18 to TRBJ1-2, with 7 bases fitting TRBD1. V shed 0 bases, J shed 7 bases, and the junction held 14 bases outside the gene matches. Germline V gene lookup returns CDR1 KGHSH and CDR2 LQKENI. The CDR3 totals 17 residues. The CDR3 nucleotides read TGTGCCAGCTCACCACCTGGGGGGAGAACAGGGGTGGCTGGCTACACCTTC. It codes for CASSPPGGRTGVAGYTF.

This chain links TRBV6-6 with TRBJ2-1; TRBD2 matches at 7 bases. Germline-derived CDR1 and CDR2 are MNHNY and SVGAGI (reference sequence). Unmatched junction bases numbered 4, after V lost 5 bases and J lost 9 bases. The CDR3 runs 12 residues. CDR3 region: CASSGPGGEQFF. The CDR3 coding sequence is TGTGCCAGCAGTGGTCCGGGGGGTGAGCAGTTCTTC.

This rearrangement joins TRBV21-1 to TRBJ2-1; TRBD1, the D gene given by the table, was not confirmed from the DNA. TRBV21-1 is shown as a pseudogene. The CDR3 is 20 amino acids. This CDR3 reads CASSRSAINQGICSYNEQFF. The DNA of the CDR3 is TGTGCCAGCAGCAGATCCGCGATAAACCAGGGAATTTGCTCCTACAATGAGCAGTTCTTC.

The rearrangement links TRBV20-1 to TRBJ1-1; 7 bases align to TRBD1. With V trimmed by 3 bases and J by 6 bases, 7 bases remained unmatched. CDR1 is DFQATT and CDR2 is SNEGSKA in the germline V gene (reference sequence). This CDR3 spans 13 amino acids. CDR3 residues: CSASRQGSSEAFF. CDR3 coding DNA: TGCAGTGCTAGTAGACAGGGTTCCTCTGAAGCTTTCTTT.

This rearrangement joins TRBV13 to TRBJ2-3, with TRBD2 identical over 9 bases. The ends lost 5 bases at V and 4 bases at J; junction bases unmatched: 7. Germline V gene data show CDR1 as PRHDT and CDR2 as FYEKMQ (reference sequence). The CDR3 has 15 amino acids. The CDR3 DNA sequence: TGTGCCAGCAGCAATAGCGGGAGATCGGCAGATACGCAGTATTTT. Amino acids: CASSNSGRSADTQYF.

This chain connects TRBV30 to TRBJ1-1; no clear D gene. From germline, CDR1 is GTSNPN and CDR2 SVGIG (reference sequence). V lost 3 bases, J lost 0 bases, and 8 bases lay in between. The CDR3 sequence is 13 residues long. The CDR3 is CAWRLHVNTEAFF. The DNA of the CDR3 is TGTGCCTGGAGGTTACACGTGAACACTGAAGCTTTCTTT.

This clone was seen once. V usage is TRBV9 and J usage is TRBJ2-3, with 7 bases that match TRBD2. With 0 bases clipped from V and 4 bases from J, the junction kept 2 bases outside the gene matches. Germline lookup yields CDR1 SGDLS and CDR2 YYNGEE. This CDR3 is 14 amino acids long. The CDR3 DNA is TGTGCCAGCAGCGTAGAGGGGAGGGCAGATACGCAGTATTTT. Its translation is CASSVEGRADTQYF.

The rearrangement links TRBV21-1 to TRBJ1-3; TRBD1 was called by the table and not checked on the DNA. TRBV21-1 is marked as a pseudogene. The CDR3 runs 16 residues. The CDR3 DNA follows: TGTGCCAGCAGCAAAGGACAGGCCTCCTCTGGAAACACCATATATTTT. It is translated as CASSKGQASSGNTIYF.

V gene TRBV19 combines with J gene TRBJ1-4; TRBD1 is a possible D gene (5 bases). V gave up 7 bases and J gave up 7 bases, with 28 bases separating them. The CDR3 consists of 18 residues. The germline gives CDR1 LNHDA, CDR2 SQIVND (reference sequence). The DNA of the CDR3 is TGTGCCAGTAAATTAAGGGGCACTGGGGACCAGCGGGGTGAAAAACTGTTTTTT. It is translated as CASKLRGTGDQRGEKLFF.

This chain uses TRBV9 with TRBJ2-2; tentatively, D is TRBD2 (5 bases). Germline CDR1 SGDLS, CDR2 YYNGEE. This CDR3 has 18 residues. Trimming removed 3 bases at V and 0 bases at J, with 18 bases between. The CDR3 DNA follows: TGTGCCAGCAGCGCCCCCGTTTCGGGGAACACGAACACCGGGGAGCTGTTTTTT. This encodes CASSAPVSGNTNTGELFF.

The CDR3 DNA is TGCGCCAGCAGACGAAACCCAATACCCGACAGGCGGTCTAGCAATCAGCCCCAGCATTTT. Its translation: CASRRNPIPDRRSSNQPQHF. The genes are TRBV5-1 and TRBJ1-5; TRBD1 might be the D (6 bases). Trimming took 5 bases from V and 0 from J, leaving 27 bases between them. Per the germline V gene, CDR1 is SGHRS and CDR2 is YFSETQ. CDR3 length: 20 amino acids.

The chain links TRBV5-1 to TRBJ1-3, with D unclear. This CDR3 region has 15 residues. Trimming removed 1 base at V and 1 base at J, with 9 bases between. The germline V gene encodes CDR1 SGHRS and CDR2 YFSETQ. CDR3 sequence (DNA): TGCGCCAGCAGCTTGTCCCGGGGTTCTGGAAACACCATATATTTT. Translation: CASSLSRGSGNTIYF.